This T cell receptor beta chain was sequenced for a study of CD8+CD57+ T cells in acquired aplastic anemia. The wider study: DNA recovered from sorted CD4+ and CD8+ cells had a mean of around 3.3 ug.

For sequencing, patients were chosen who had shown expansion of CD8+CD57+ cells by flow cytometry. Everyone among the patients had severe acquired aplastic anemia. No patient had been given any therapy when blood was sampled. As for this clonotype: Its target is not known.

Study-level results: The CD8+ Simpson's diversity of patients and controls was not significantly different.

TCR beta VDJ and CDR3 profiling used genomic DNA as template. Each CDR3 protein gets one entry after TCRdb re-called the reads with MiXCR. There are around 170,000 distinct CDR3 sequences in the sample; 40% to 55% occur only once, and about 9.7% lies in the top ten. The CDR3 totals 14 residues. Germline V gene sequence: CDR1 SNHLY, CDR2 FYNNEI. The V gene end was trimmed by 7 bases and the J gene end by 11 bases; junction bases not matched to a gene: 11. The source is a human donor with aplastic anemia. Sequencing was performed on sorted CD4+, CD8+, or CD8+CD57+ T cells (not recorded which) from PBMCs. This chain connects TRBV2 to TRBJ1-6, with 7 bases matching TRBD1. CDR3 region: CASTRTGALAPLHF. DNA of the CDR3: TGTGCCAGCACCCGAACAGGGGCCCTCGCACCCCTCCACTTT. The full variable domain, rest sourced from reference TRBV2 and TRBJ1-6, is EPEVTQTPSHQVTQMGQEVILRCVPISNHLYFYWYRQILGQKVEFLVSFYNNEISEKSEIFDDQFSVERPDGSNFTLKIRSTKLEDSAMYFCASTRTGALAPLHFGNGTRLTVT.